This passage covers 16 T cell receptor beta chains from one sample sequenced in a study of OX40 agonist ivuxolimab in advanced cancers. The table came from immunoSEQ multiplex PCR; TCRdb's copy has only in-frame clones and leaves some out. The sample lists 28,000 or so clones, roughly 84% seen once, with roughly a fifth in the top ten. The sample here was CD4+ or CD8+ T cells sorted from blood, taken in a trial of the OX40 agonist ivuxolimab. The receptors stem from an adult with an advanced solid tumor such as melanoma, head and neck, liver or kidney cancer.

In this sample, this clone turned up a few times. The chain couples TRBV21-1 to TRBJ2-7; no DNA check was done on the table's D call, TRBD2. TRBV21-1 is termed a pseudogene. The CDR3 spans 12 residues. The CDR3 loop is CASSKRGYEQYF. CDR3 DNA sequence: TGTGCCAGCAGCAAACGGGGCTACGAGCAGTACTTC.

This clone has more than one count but fewer than ten. The V gene is TRBV28, the J gene TRBJ2-3; TRBD1 matches 7 bases. The CDR3 has 16 residues. The germline CDR1 and CDR2 sequences are MDHEN and SYDVKM. V was clipped by 7 bases and J by 7 bases; unmatched bases: 17. The CDR3 sequence is CASKGFHGQAVNTQYF. The CDR3 region has the DNA TGTGCCAGCAAGGGCTTCCACGGACAGGCGGTGAATACGCAGTATTTT.

The V and J genes are TRBV5-1 and TRBJ2-1, with 7 bases matching TRBD2. The CDR3 sequence is 17 residues long. V lost 0 bases, J lost 2 bases, and 8 bases stayed unmatched. Germline loops: CDR1 SGHRS, CDR2 YFSETQ. The DNA for the CDR3 is TGCGCCAGCAGCTTGGTGGCGGGAGAGTCCACCTACAATGAGCAGTTCTTC. It translates to CASSLVAGESTYNEQFF.

In DNA, the CDR3 is TGTGCCAGCAGTTCCCTAGCGGGAAGGGAGCAGTACTTC. Amino acid sequence: CASSSLAGREQYF. The rearrangement joins TRBV28 to TRBJ2-7; 9 positions agree with TRBD2. V shed 4 bases and J 7 bases; nucleotides not matched to a gene: 5. The CDR3 is 13 amino acids. Germline lookup yields CDR1 MDHEN and CDR2 SYDVKM. Full variable domain (rest looked up from reference TRBV28 and TRBJ2-7): DVKVTQSSRYLVKRTGEKVFLECVQDMDHENMFWYRQDPGLGLRLIYFSYDVKMKEKGDIPEGYSVSREKKERFSLILESASTNQTSMYLCASSSLAGREQYFGPGTRLTVT.

The genes are TRBV5-4 and TRBJ2-7; D not resolved. With 0 bases removed from V and 0 bases from J, the gap between germline ends came to 13 bases. The V gene's germline CDR1 is SGHNT and CDR2 YYREEE (reference sequence). The CDR3 extends over 16 amino acids. The CDR3 nucleotides read TGTGCCAGCAGCTTGGACAAGACTTGGCCCTCCTACGAGCAGTACTTC. Protein sequence: CASSLDKTWPSYEQYF.

This clone has just one count. This chain connects TRBV28 to TRBJ2-7, with 9 bases fitting TRBD1. The junction had 8 bases not matched to a gene; V was cut back by 5 bases and J by 3 bases. Germline CDR1 MDHEN, CDR2 SYDVKM. This CDR3 is 15 amino acids long. The CDR3 reads CASSPMTGGFYEQYF. CDR3 DNA: TGTGCCAGCAGTCCTATGACAGGGGGATTCTACGAGCAGTACTTC.

CDR3 sequence reads: CASSLRESSKFF. CDR3 DNA sequence: TGTGCCAGCAGCTTGAGGGAGTCCTCGAAGTTCTTC. The chain combines TRBV5-6 with TRBJ2-1; D may be TRBD2 (5 bases). Trimming pared 1 base from V and 14 bases from J, leaving 13 bases between. The CDR3 runs 12 residues. CDR1 and CDR2 (germline): SGHDT, YYEEEE.

The genes are TRBV7-9 and TRBJ2-1; 7 bases align to TRBD2. The CDR3 contains 17 residues. Germline lookup yields CDR1 SEHNR and CDR2 FQNEAQ (reference sequence). J lost 0 bases, V lost 3 bases, and 8 bases had no gene match. The CDR3 sequence: CASSFSGRESSYNEQFF. DNA for the CDR3: TGTGCCAGCAGCTTCAGCGGGCGGGAGAGCTCCTACAATGAGCAGTTCTTC.

V and J are TRBV4-3 and TRBJ2-2; tentatively, D is TRBD1 (6 bases). The CDR3 is 14 residues long. The V and J ends lost 3 bases and 4 bases respectively, with 9 bases between them. Germline CDR1 and CDR2: LGHNA and YSLEER. CDR3 coding DNA: TGCGCCAGCAGCCATCACAGGGCCACCGGGGAGCTGTTTTTT. It codes for CASSHHRATGELFF.

V gene TRBV7-6 combines with J gene TRBJ2-7; tentative D call: TRBD2 (6 bases). There are 13 residues in the CDR3. From germline, CDR1 is SGHVS and CDR2 FNYEAQ. V lost 5 bases and J lost 6, with 14 bases in between. The CDR3 is CASSPLGGGEQYF. In nucleotides, the CDR3 is TGTGCCAGCAGCCCCCTGGGAGGAGGCGAGCAGTACTTC.

This chain links TRBV29-1 with TRBJ2-7; 9 bases match TRBD2. Losses at the gene ends were 7 bases for V and 1 base for J; bases not matched to a gene: 8. Germline V gene sequence: CDR1 SQVTM, CDR2 ANQGSEA. This CDR3 region has 14 residues. Here the CDR3 reads CSAVGTSYSYEQYF. The DNA for the CDR3 is TGCAGCGCTGTAGGGACTAGCTATTCCTACGAGCAGTACTTC.

The gene calls are TRBV4-3 and TRBJ1-3; D is unclear. The V gene's germline CDR1 is LGHNA and CDR2 YSLEER. The V gene lost 2 bases and the J gene lost 3 bases, with 8 bases spanning the gap. The CDR3 consists of 14 residues. The CDR3 DNA follows: TGCGCCAGCAGCCAAAGGGTCAGTGGAAACACCATATATTTT. Amino acid sequence: CASSQRVSGNTIYF.

The chain carries TRBV7-8 and TRBJ2-1, with 14 bases fitting TRBD2. Per germline, CDR1 SGHVS and CDR2 FQNEAQ. The CDR3 is 18 residues long. V was clipped by 1 base and J by 15 bases; unmatched bases: 17. The CDR3 nucleotides are TGTGCCAGCAGCTTAGAGGGGGTACCGGGACTAGCGGGAGTAAGACTGTTCTTC. Protein: CASSLEGVPGLAGVRLFF.

This clone appeared a single time. V gene TRBV7-9 combines with J gene TRBJ1-1, with 7 positions matching TRBD1. Germline CDR1 SEHNR, CDR2 FQNEAQ (reference sequence). The CDR3 has 17 residues. V lost 2 bases, J lost 4 bases, and 13 bases stayed unmatched. CDR3 nucleotide sequence: TGTGCCAGCAGCTTAAGACAGGGCGATGGGGTTTTCACTGAAGCTTTCTTT. Translation gives CASSLRQGDGVFTEAFF.

The V gene is TRBV30, the J gene TRBJ1-1; D remains unclear. Germline values: CDR1 GTSNPN, CDR2 SVGIG (reference sequence). V gave up 3 bases and J gave up 0 bases, with 11 bases separating them. The CDR3 has 14 residues. The DNA of the CDR3 is TGTGCCTGGAGGGCAGGAGGTATGAACACTGAAGCTTTCTTT. Translation gives CAWRAGGMNTEAFF.

This clone has only a few counts. V usage is TRBV6-5 and J usage is TRBJ1-5, with D hard to call. The V gene lost 6 bases and the J gene lost 4 bases, with 16 bases spanning the gap. CDR1 is MNHEY, CDR2 SVGAGI, per germline. The CDR3 runs to 15 residues. CDR3 residues: CASRLRDGTNQPQHF. Here the CDR3 DNA reads TGTGCCAGCAGACTACGCGACGGCACAAATCAGCCCCAGCATTTT.